Listed below are T cell receptor beta chains from one sample, sequenced in a study of T cells in Graves' hyperthyroidism and ophthalmopathy. TCRdb independently ran MiXCR on the multiplex PCR reads; one entry per CDR3 protein. The table lists over 350,000 distinct CDR3 sequences, approximately 17% of them singletons. Sequencing was done on a sample of blood. These receptors were collected from a young man with Graves' ophthalmopathy. CDR3s include the opening cysteine and the closing phenylalanine or tryptophan. A D gene is named only where the DNA matches it firmly. Where a row states a size, it is once, few, many or the class of an expanded clone; other rows omit it.

cdr3_aa cdr3_nt d_call v_call clone_size j_call
CASSRGVLGGNEQFF TGTGCTAGCAGCCGAGGGGTCTTGGGGGGCAATGAGCAGTTCTTC . TRBV7-7 few TRBJ2-1
CASSWTSTNNEQFF TGTGCCAGCAGCTGGACTAGCACAAACAATGAGCAGTTCTTC TRBD2 TRBV11-2 many TRBJ2-1
CASSKRQGRVSTYEQYF TGTGCCAGCTCAAAAAGACAGGGTCGGGTTTCTACCTACGAGCAGTACTTC TRBD1 TRBV18 . TRBJ2-7
CASSPGSGTDTQYF TGCGCCAGCAGCCCTGGTTCTGGCACAGATACGCAGTATTTT . TRBV5-1 many TRBJ2-3
CASSSRGKEAYEQYF TGCGCCAGCAGCTCGAGGGGTAAGGAGGCCTACGAGCAGTACTTC . TRBV5-1 . TRBJ2-7
CASRPERANYNEQFF TGTGCCAGTAGACCCGAGCGGGCCAACTACAATGAGCAGTTCTTC . TRBV19 few TRBJ2-1
CASSPSWTGGLNTEAFF TGTGCCAGCAGTCCCAGTTGGACAGGGGGCTTGAACACTGAAGCTTTCTTT TRBD1 TRBV12-3/TRBV12-4 many TRBJ1-1
CASTQGSYNSPLHF TGTGCCAGCACCCAGGGCTCCTATAATTCACCCCTCCACTTT . TRBV27 . TRBJ1-6
CASSQGSGYTEAFF TGCGCCAGCAGCCAAGGATCCGGGTACACTGAAGCTTTCTTT . TRBV4-1 . TRBJ1-1
CASSPSVGEQFF TGTGCCAGCAGTCCCTCGGTGGGTGAGCAGTTCTTC . TRBV6-5 once TRBJ2-1
CASGARAHEQYF TGTGCCAGCGGCGCCAGGGCCCACGAGCAGTACTTC . TRBV12-3/TRBV12-4 many TRBJ2-7
CASSDPGKNEKLFF TGTGCCAGCAGCGATCCGGGAAAAAATGAAAAACTGTTTTTT . TRBV6-1 many TRBJ1-4
CASSLYPDTQYF TGTGCCAGCAGCTTATACCCAGATACGCAGTATTTT . TRBV11-2 many TRBJ2-3
CASSLPPEAFF TGTGCCAGCAGCCTTCCCCCGGAAGCTTTCTTT . TRBV16 few TRBJ1-1
CASSLYRVQGMGEQFF TGTGCCAGCAGTTTATATCGGGTGCAGGGGATGGGTGAGCAGTTCTTC . TRBV27 many TRBJ2-1
CASSPGSGANNSPLHF TGTGCCAGCTCACCAGGCTCGGGAGCGAATAATTCACCCCTCCACTTT . TRBV18 few TRBJ1-6
CASSLGGPHGYTF TGCGCCAGCAGCTTGGGCGGGCCCCATGGCTACACCTTC . TRBV5-1 few TRBJ1-2
CASRQTGEETQYF TGTGCCAGCAGACAGACAGGGGAAGAGACCCAGTACTTC TRBD1 TRBV12-3/TRBV12-4 many TRBJ2-5
CASSFGTLTGEQYF TGTGCCAGCAGTTTTGGGACACTCACCGGGGAGCAGTACTTC . TRBV12-3/TRBV12-4 . TRBJ2-7
CASSHRDRVAEAFF TGTGCCAGCAGTCACCGGGACAGGGTCGCTGAAGCTTTCTTT TRBD1 TRBV27 many TRBJ1-1
CASSVVGAGEAFF TGTGCCAGCAGCGTAGTTGGGGCTGGTGAAGCTTTCTTT . TRBV9 . TRBJ1-1
CASSVGPVRGVNTEAFF TGTGCCAGTAGTGTCGGACCCGTCCGGGGTGTAAACACTGAAGCTTTCTTT . TRBV19 many TRBJ1-1
CASIPVLTGELFF TGTGCCAGCATACCGGTCCTCACCGGGGAGCTGTTTTTT . TRBV5-5 . TRBJ2-2
CASSLRASGGGADTQYF TGCGCCAGCAGCTTGAGAGCTAGCGGGGGGGGTGCAGATACGCAGTATTTT TRBD2 TRBV5-1 many TRBJ2-3
CASSLIPDSSGANVLTF TGTGCCAGCAGTTTAATCCCCGATAGCTCTGGGGCCAACGTCCTGACTTTC . TRBV27 . TRBJ2-6
CASSSTGMGGTQYF TGTGCCAGCAGCTCTACGGGTATGGGAGGGACCCAGTACTTC . TRBV7-3 many TRBJ2-5
CSAEGDTGELFF TGCAGCGCTGAAGGGGACACCGGGGAGCTGTTTTTT . TRBV29-1 . TRBJ2-2
CATSENPWTGPETQYF TGTGCCACCAGTGAAAACCCCTGGACAGGGCCGGAGACCCAGTACTTC TRBD1 TRBV24-1 many TRBJ2-5
CASSQETRAVYEQYF TGTGCCAGCAGCCAAGAAACCCGCGCGGTCTACGAGCAGTACTTC . TRBV3-1 many TRBJ2-7
CSAPQGGTPTRNSPLHF TGCAGTGCTCCCCAGGGGGGGACGCCCACCAGGAATTCACCCCTCCACTTT TRBD1 TRBV20-1 . TRBJ1-6
CSARVWTVNSYEQYF TGCAGTGCTAGGGTTTGGACGGTTAATTCCTACGAGCAGTACTTC . TRBV20-1 many TRBJ2-7
CASSRGGALGDTQYF TGTGCCAGTTCCCGAGGGGGGGCGCTTGGAGATACGCAGTATTTT . TRBV13 . TRBJ2-3
CASRPGQGAFVGYTF TGTGCCAGCAGACCGGGACAGGGCGCCTTCGTTGGCTACACCTTC TRBD1 TRBV12-3/TRBV12-4 many TRBJ1-2
CASSWSSELNTEAFF TGCGCCAGCAGCTGGAGCAGCGAACTGAACACTGAAGCTTTCTTT . TRBV5-1 . TRBJ1-1
CASSVQGIRAEAFF TGCGCCAGCAGCGTACAGGGTATTCGGGCTGAAGCTTTCTTT . TRBV5-1 many TRBJ1-1
CASSIWRDSTFGGYTF TGTGCCAGTAGTATATGGCGGGACAGTACCTTCGGAGGCTACACCTTC TRBD1 TRBV19 few TRBJ1-2
CASSRPTGNTGELFF TGTGCCAGCAGCCGACCCACAGGGAACACCGGGGAGCTGTTTTTT . TRBV11-2 many TRBJ2-2
CASTNGGQGGYTF TGCGCCAGCACCAATGGGGGACAGGGTGGCTACACCTTC TRBD1 TRBV5-1 many TRBJ1-2
CSARVSWGGETQYF TGCAGTGCTAGAGTTTCGTGGGGGGGAGAGACCCAGTACTTC TRBD2 TRBV20-1 few TRBJ2-5
CASSYGPGLAYEQYF TGTGCCAGCAGTTACGGGCCAGGACTAGCGTACGAGCAGTACTTC TRBD2 TRBV6-2/TRBV6-3 . TRBJ2-7
CASRPRGDISDEQYF TGTGCCAGCAGACCTCGGGGGGATATTTCGGACGAGCAGTACTTC TRBD2 TRBV2 many TRBJ2-7
CASSTGTGRYGYTF TGCGCCAGCAGCACCGGGACAGGGCGGTATGGCTACACCTTC TRBD1 TRBV5-1 . TRBJ1-2
CASSLVRGGELFF TGTGCCAGCAGCTTAGTGAGGGGTGGGGAGCTGTTTTTT . TRBV11-2 many TRBJ2-2
CASSPSRVSYNEQFF TGTGCCAGCAGCCCCTCCAGGGTCTCCTACAATGAGCAGTTCTTC . TRBV5-5 many TRBJ2-1
CASSLASGQGIPGELFF TGTGCCAGCAGCTTAGCGTCCGGACAGGGAATCCCCGGGGAGCTGTTTTTT TRBD1 TRBV7-8 many TRBJ2-2
CASSPGPTESNYGYTF TGTGCCAGCTCCCCCGGACCAACGGAATCTAACTATGGCTACACCTTC . TRBV18 . TRBJ1-2
CASSVSPPSGGGPLQETQYF TGTGCCAGCAGCGTATCCCCCCCGTCGGGCGGGGGGCCCCTCCAAGAGACCCAGTACTTC TRBD2 TRBV9 few TRBJ2-5
CASSYRDRRDEQFF TGTGCCAGCAGTTACAGAGACAGGAGGGATGAGCAGTTCTTC . TRBV6-6 many TRBJ2-1
CASSQGGGGNSPLHF TGTGCCAGCAGCCAAGGGGGGGGTGGTAATTCACCCCTCCACTTT . TRBV3-1 few TRBJ1-6
CASSSGANGQGKNEQYF TGTGCCAGCAGCTCGGGAGCCAATGGACAGGGGAAGAACGAGCAGTACTTC TRBD1 TRBV7-9 many TRBJ2-7
CASSLSTSTGELFF TGTGCCAGCAGTTTATCGACTAGCACCGGGGAGCTGTTTTTT . TRBV27 . TRBJ2-2
CASSYSRSTDTQYF TGTGCCAGCAGTTACTCGAGGTCTACAGATACGCAGTATTTT . TRBV6-2/TRBV6-3 many TRBJ2-3
CASSSGTENEKLFF TGTGCCAGCAGTTCCGGGACAGAGAATGAAAAACTGTTTTTT TRBD1 TRBV2 many TRBJ1-4
CASSQTSFSGNTIYF TGTGCCAGCAGCCAGACATCCTTCTCTGGAAACACCATATATTTT . TRBV2 many TRBJ1-3
CASSSLDRADTGELFF TGTGCCAGCAGCTCCCTGGACAGGGCGGATACCGGGGAGCTGTTTTTT TRBD1 TRBV7-8 few TRBJ2-2